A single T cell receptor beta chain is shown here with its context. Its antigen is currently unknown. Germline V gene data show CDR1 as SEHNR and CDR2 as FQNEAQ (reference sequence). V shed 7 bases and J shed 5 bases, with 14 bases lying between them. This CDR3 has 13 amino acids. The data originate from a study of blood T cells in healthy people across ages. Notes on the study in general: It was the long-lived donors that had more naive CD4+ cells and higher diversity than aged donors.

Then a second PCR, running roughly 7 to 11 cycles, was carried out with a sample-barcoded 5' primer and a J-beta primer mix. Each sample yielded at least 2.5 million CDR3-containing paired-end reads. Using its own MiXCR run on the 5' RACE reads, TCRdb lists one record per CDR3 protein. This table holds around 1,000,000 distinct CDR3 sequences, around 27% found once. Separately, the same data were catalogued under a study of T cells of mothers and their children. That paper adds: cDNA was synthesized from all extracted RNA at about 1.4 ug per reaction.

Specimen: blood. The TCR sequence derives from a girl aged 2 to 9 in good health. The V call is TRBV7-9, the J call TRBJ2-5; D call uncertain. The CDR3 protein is CASNLVEGETQYF. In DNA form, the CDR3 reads TGTGCCAGCAACCTAGTAGAAGGGGAGACCCAGTACTTC.